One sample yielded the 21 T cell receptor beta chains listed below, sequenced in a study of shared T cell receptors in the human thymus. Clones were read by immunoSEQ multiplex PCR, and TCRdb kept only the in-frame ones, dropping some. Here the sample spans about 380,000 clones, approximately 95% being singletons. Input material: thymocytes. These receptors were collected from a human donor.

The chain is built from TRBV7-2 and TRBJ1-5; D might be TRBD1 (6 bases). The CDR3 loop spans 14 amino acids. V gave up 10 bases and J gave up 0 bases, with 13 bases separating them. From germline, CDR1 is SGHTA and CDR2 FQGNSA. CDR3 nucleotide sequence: TGTGCCACCGGACAGATCAATAGCAATCAGCCCCAGCATTTT. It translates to CATGQINSNQPQHF. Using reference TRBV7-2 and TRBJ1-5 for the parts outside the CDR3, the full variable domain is GAGVSQSPSNKVTEKGKDVELRCDPISGHTALYWYRQSLGQGLEFLIYFQGNSAPDKSGLPSDRFSAERTGGSVSTLTIQRTQQEDSAVYLCATGQINSNQPQHFGDGTRLSIL.

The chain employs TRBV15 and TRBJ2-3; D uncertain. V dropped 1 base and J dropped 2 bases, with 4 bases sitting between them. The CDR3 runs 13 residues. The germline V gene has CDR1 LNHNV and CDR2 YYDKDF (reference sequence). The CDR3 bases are TGTGCCACCAGCAGAGGGGTCACAGATACGCAGTATTTT. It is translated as CATSRGVTDTQYF.

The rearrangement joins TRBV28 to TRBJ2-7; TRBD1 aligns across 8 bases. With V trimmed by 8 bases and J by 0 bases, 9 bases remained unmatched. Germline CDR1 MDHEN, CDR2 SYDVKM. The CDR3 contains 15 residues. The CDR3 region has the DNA TGTGCCAGCTCGGGACAGGTCTTTAGCTCCTACGAGCAGTACTTC. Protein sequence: CASSGQVFSSYEQYF.

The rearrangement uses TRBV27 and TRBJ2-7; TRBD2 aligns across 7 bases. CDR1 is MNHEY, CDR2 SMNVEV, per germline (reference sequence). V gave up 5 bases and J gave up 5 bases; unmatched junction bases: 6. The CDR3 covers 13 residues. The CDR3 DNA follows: TGTGCCAGCAGTACCCGGGGGGTGGACGAGCAGTACTTC. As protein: CASSTRGVDEQYF.

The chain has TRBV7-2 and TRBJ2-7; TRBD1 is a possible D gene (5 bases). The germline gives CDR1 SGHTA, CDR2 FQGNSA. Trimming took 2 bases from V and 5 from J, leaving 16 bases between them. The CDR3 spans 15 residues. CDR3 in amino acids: CASSLLVAGHNEQYF. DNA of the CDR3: TGTGCCAGCAGCTTATTGGTGGCAGGACATAACGAGCAGTACTTC.

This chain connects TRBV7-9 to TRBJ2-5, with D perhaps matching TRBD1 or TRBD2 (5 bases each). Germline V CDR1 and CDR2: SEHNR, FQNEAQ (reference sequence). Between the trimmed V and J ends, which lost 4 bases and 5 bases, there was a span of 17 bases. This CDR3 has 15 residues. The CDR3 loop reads CASSYPPAWGETQYF. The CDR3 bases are TGTGCCAGCAGCTATCCCCCCGCGTGGGGGGAGACCCAGTACTTC.

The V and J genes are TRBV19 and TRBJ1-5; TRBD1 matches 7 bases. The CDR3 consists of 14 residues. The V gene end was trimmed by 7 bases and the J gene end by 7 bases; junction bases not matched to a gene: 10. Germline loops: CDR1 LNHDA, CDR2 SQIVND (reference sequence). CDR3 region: CASTMERGRQPQHF. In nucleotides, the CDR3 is TGTGCCAGTACCATGGAGAGGGGGCGGCAGCCCCAGCATTTT. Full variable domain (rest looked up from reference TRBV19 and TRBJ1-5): DGGITQSPKYLFRKEGQNVTLSCEQNLNHDAMYWYRQDPGQGLRLIYYSQIVNDFQKGDIAEGYSVSREKKESFPLTVTSAQKNPTAFYLCASTMERGRQPQHFGDGTRLSIL.

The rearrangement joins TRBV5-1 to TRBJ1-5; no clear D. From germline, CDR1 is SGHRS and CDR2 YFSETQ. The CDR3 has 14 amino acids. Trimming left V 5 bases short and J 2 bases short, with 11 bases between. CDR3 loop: CASRPMDGNQPQHF. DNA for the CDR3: TGCGCCAGCAGGCCGATGGACGGCAATCAGCCCCAGCATTTT.

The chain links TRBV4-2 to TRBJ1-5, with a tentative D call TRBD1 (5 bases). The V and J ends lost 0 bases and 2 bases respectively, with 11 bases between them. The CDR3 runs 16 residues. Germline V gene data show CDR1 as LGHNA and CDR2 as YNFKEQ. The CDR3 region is CASSQDSREGNQPQHF. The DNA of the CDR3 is TGTGCCAGCAGCCAAGATAGCAGGGAAGGCAATCAGCCCCAGCATTTT.

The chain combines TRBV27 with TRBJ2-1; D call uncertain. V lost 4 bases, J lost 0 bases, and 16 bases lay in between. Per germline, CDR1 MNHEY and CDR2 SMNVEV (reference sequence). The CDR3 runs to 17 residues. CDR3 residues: CASSSPLAVSSYNEQFF. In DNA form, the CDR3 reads TGTGCCAGCAGTTCCCCCCTTGCGGTCAGCTCCTACAATGAGCAGTTCTTC.

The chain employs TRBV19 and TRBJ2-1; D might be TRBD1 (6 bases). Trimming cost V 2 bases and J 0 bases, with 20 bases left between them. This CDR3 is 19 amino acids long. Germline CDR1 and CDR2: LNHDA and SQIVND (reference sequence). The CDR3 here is CASSITEDSKLSSYNEQFF. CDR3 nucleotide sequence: TGTGCCAGTAGTATAACCGAGGACAGCAAACTGAGCTCCTACAATGAGCAGTTCTTC.

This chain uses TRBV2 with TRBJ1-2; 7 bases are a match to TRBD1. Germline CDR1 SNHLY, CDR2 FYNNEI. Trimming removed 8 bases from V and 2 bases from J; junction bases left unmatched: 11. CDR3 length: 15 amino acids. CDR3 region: CASGRTDRPNYGYTF. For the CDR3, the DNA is TGTGCCAGCGGACGTACGGACAGGCCCAACTATGGCTACACCTTC.

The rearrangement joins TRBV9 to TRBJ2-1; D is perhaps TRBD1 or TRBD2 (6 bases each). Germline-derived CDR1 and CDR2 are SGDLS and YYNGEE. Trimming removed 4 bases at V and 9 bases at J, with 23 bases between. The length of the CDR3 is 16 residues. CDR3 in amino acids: CASSQEGPGGLGEQFF. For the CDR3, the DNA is TGTGCCAGCAGCCAAGAGGGACCCGGGGGCTTGGGTGAGCAGTTCTTC.

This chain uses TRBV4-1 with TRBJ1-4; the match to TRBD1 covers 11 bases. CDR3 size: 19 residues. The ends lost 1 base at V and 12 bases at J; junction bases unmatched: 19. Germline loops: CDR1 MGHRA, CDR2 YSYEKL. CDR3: CASSQGWLGQGGVIPELFF. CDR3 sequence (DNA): TGCGCCAGCAGCCAAGGCTGGTTGGGACAGGGGGGAGTAATACCAGAACTGTTTTTT.

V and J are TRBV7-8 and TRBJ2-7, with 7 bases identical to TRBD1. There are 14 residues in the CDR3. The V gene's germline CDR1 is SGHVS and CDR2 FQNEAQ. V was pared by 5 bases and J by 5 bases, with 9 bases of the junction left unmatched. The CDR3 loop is CASSPTGQTNEQYF. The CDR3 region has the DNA TGTGCCAGCAGCCCGACGGGACAGACCAACGAGCAGTACTTC.

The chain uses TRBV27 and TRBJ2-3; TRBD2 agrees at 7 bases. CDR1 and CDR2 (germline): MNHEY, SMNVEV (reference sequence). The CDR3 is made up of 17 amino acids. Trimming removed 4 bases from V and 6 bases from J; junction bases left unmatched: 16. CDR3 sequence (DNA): TGTGCCAGCAGTTCCCGCCGACGGGACTATCGGGCGGATACGCAGTATTTT. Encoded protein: CASSSRRRDYRADTQYF.

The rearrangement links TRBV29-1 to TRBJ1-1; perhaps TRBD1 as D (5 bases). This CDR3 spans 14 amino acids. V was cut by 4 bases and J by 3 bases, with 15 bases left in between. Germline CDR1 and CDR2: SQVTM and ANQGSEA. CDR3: CSVVGWPGDTEAFF. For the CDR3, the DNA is TGCAGCGTTGTTGGATGGCCGGGGGACACTGAAGCTTTCTTT. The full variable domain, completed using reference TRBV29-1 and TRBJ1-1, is SAVISQKPSRDICQRGTSLTIQCQVDSQVTMMFWYRQQPGQSLTLIATANQGSEATYESGFVIDKFPISRPNLTFSTLTVSNMSPEDSSIYLCSVVGWPGDTEAFFGQGTRLTVV.

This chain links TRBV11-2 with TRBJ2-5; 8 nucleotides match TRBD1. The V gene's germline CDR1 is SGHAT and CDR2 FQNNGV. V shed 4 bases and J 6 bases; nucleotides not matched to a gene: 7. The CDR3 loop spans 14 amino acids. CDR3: CASSSYRGIQTQYF. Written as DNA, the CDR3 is TGTGCCAGCAGCTCCTACAGGGGGATACAGACCCAGTACTTC.

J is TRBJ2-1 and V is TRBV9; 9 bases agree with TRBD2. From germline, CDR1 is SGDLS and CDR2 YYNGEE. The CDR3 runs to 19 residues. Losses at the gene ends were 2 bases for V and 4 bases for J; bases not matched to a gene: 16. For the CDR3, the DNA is TGTGCCAGCAGCGTTCTCGACCTAGCGGGACATCCGCGATACAATGAGCAGTTCTTC. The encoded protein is CASSVLDLAGHPRYNEQFF.

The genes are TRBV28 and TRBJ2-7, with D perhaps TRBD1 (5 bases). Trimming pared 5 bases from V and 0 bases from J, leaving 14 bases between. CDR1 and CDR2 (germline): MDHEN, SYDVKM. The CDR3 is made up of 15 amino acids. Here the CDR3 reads CASSIRTPLSYEQYF. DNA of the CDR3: TGTGCCAGCAGTATCCGGACACCCCTCTCCTACGAGCAGTACTTC.

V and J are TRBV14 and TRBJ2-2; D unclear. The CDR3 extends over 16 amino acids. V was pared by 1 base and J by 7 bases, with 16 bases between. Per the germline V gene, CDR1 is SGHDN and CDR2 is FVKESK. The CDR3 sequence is CASSQVGRKAYGELFF. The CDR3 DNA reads TGTGCCAGCAGCCAAGTTGGCCGGAAAGCTTACGGGGAGCTGTTTTTT.